This T cell receptor (beta chain) was profiled in a study of PD-L1 blockade in urothelial cancer. Study in general: Men with urothelial cancer arising in the bladder made up about 90% of the roughly 29 patients. Patients had undergone 0 to 3 prior chemotherapy regimens. Study observations and caveats: Clonality of blood TCR below the median before treatment predicted better survival. At the 3-week point, tumor-associated blood clones expanded more in durable-benefit patients.

In the case of this clone: The antigen is unknown.

The V gene's germline CDR1 is LNHDA and CDR2 SQIVND (reference sequence). V was clipped by 10 bases and J by 3 bases; unmatched bases: 8. This CDR3 contains 14 residues. The repertoire was sequenced with immunoSEQ multiplex PCR; TCRdb's copy has only in-frame clones and lacks some. The sample has tens of thousands of clones; approximately 82% are singletons. The genes are TRBV19 and TRBJ2-1; 8 bases fit TRBD2. This clonotype originated in a man aged 65-85 years with urothelial cancer. The sequenced sample was PBMCs, obtained around atezolizumab (anti-PD-L1) treatment. DNA for the CDR3: TGTGCCACCTCAACACGGGAGGGCTACAATGAGCAGTTCTTC. Translating gives CATSTREGYNEQFF.